A selection of T cell receptor beta chains follows, all from one sample in a study of cytomegalovirus exposure and HLA in healthy donors. Sequencing used immunoSEQ multiplex PCR; TCRdb keeps in-frame clones, though not all of them. In the table there are about 150,000 clones, 85% of which are singletons. What was sequenced was PBMCs. All receptors derive from a boy between 2 and 10 years old in good health and CMV-seronegative. Both conserved end residues are trimmed from each CDR3.

V	J	CDR3
TRBV6-5	TRBJ2-3	ASSARGGTDTQY
TRBV30	TRBJ2-6	ASPPRRAGANVLT
TRBV9	TRBJ2-1	ASSRSATEQF
TRBV5-4	TRBJ1-2	ASSLVGEVVYGYT
TRBV19	TRBJ2-2	ASSAVEPGELF
TRBV6-1	TRBJ2-7	ASSEVQGEQY
TRBV12-2	TRBJ1-4	ASRLGSTPGIPNEKLF
TRBV5-1	TRBJ1-1	ASSLGGQGAYTEAF
TRBV4-2	TRBJ1-5	ASSQEGGSNQPQH
TRBV5-1	TRBJ2-5	ASSGGGAVETQY
TRBV2	TRBJ2-3	ASSEVRVGTDTQY